Following are 8 T cell receptor beta chains from one sample sequenced in a study of CD8 T cells in Susac syndrome. RNA amounts of about 0.5 to 1 ug underwent reverse transcription with random hexamers. TCRdb reanalysed the immunoSEQ multiplex PCR reads using MiXCR and keeps one entry per CDR3 protein. The repertoire holds approximately 110,000 distinct CDR3 sequences, with over 85% as singletons. The specimen sequenced was CD4+ T cells from PBMCs. The source of these receptors is a human donor in good health.

CDR3 coding DNA: TGTGCCAGCTCACCATTTGATGTCCTGACCGGGGAGCTGTTTTTT. It codes for CASSPFDVLTGELFF. The rearrangement links TRBV18 to TRBJ2-2; D unclear. Trimming took 2 bases from V and 5 from J, leaving 12 bases between them. Germline assignment: CDR1 KGHSH and CDR2 LQKENI. The CDR3 extends over 15 amino acids.

The gene calls are TRBV23-1 and TRBJ2-2; D gene ambiguous. TRBV23-1 is sorted into the ORF group, with uncertain function. Between the trimmed V and J ends, which lost 3 bases and 2 bases, there was a span of 16 bases. This CDR3 has 17 residues. CDR3 region: CASSHHPVRRNTGELFF. The CDR3 coding sequence is TGCGCCAGCAGTCACCACCCCGTCCGACGAAACACCGGGGAGCTGTTTTTT.

CDR3 residues: CASSSGQGIYGYTF. CDR3 bases: TGTGCCAGCAGTTCGGGACAGGGGATCTATGGCTACACCTTC. V gene TRBV12-3 or TRBV12-4 combines with J gene TRBJ1-2; 10 bases are shared with TRBD1. CDR3 length: 14 amino acids. Trimming took 4 bases from V and 4 from J; bases not matched to a gene: 3.

The chain is built from TRBV7-2 and TRBJ2-1; D is unclear. The CDR3 contains 17 residues. Trimming left V 2 bases short and J 0 bases short, with 14 bases between. Germline CDR1 and CDR2: SGHTA and FQGNSA. In nucleotides, the CDR3 is TGTGCCAGCAGCTTATATTCGCAATCCAGCTCCTACAATGAGCAGTTCTTC. Translation gives CASSLYSQSSSYNEQFF.

This clonotype was detected once. This chain uses TRBV7-9 with TRBJ2-1, with a weak D call TRBD2 (6 bases). Trimming took off 7 bases at V and 8 bases at J, with 18 bases between the two ends. CDR3 length: 14 amino acids. Germline V gene lookup returns CDR1 SEHNR and CDR2 FQNEAQ (reference sequence). The chain's CDR3 is CASTNPRERDEQFF. In nucleotides, the CDR3 is TGTGCCAGCACCAATCCCCGGGAGAGGGATGAGCAGTTCTTC.

The genes are TRBV20-1 and TRBJ2-1; TRBD2 matches 8 bases. Germline V CDR1 and CDR2: DFQATT, SNEGSKA (reference sequence). CDR3 length: 16 amino acids. The J segment lost 0 bases and the V segment lost 0 bases, leaving 4 bases of the junction unmatched. CDR3 nucleotide sequence: TGCAGTGCTAGAGATCGGAGCGGGAGCTCCTACAATGAGCAGTTCTTC. Translation: CSARDRSGSSYNEQFF.

J is TRBJ1-1 and V is TRBV7-2, with D unclear. This CDR3 has 13 amino acids. The V end was cut by 5 bases, the J end by 1 base, with 8 bases between. CDR1 and CDR2 (germline): SGHTA, FQGNSA. Written as DNA, the CDR3 is TGTGCCAGCAGCCTAACCTCGAACACTGAAGCTTTCTTT. Amino acids: CASSLTSNTEAFF.

V gene TRBV7-2 combines with J gene TRBJ2-7; D might be TRBD1 (6 bases). The length of the CDR3 is 14 residues. The V gene lost 4 bases and the J gene lost 2 bases, with 12 bases spanning the gap. Germline V gene lookup returns CDR1 SGHTA and CDR2 FQGNSA. The CDR3 DNA reads as TGTGCCAGCAGCTCATCTAGGGGGACCTACGAGCAGTACTTC. The encoded protein is CASSSSRGTYEQYF.